The 14 T cell receptor beta chains below come from one sample, sequenced in a study of spatial heterogeneity in lung cancer. The time point here: blood at routine non-recurrence follow-up after resection. TCRdb processed the 5' RACE reads anew with MiXCR; each CDR3 protein has one entry. The sample has 55,000 to 75,000 distinct CDR3 sequences; 8% to 9% are singletons. The material sequenced was PBMCs, taken at follow-up. The receptors derive from a female donor with early-stage non-small cell lung cancer.

The table lists this clonotype with many counts. This chain uses TRBV12-3 or TRBV12-4 with TRBJ2-6; no reliable D call. This CDR3 comprises 15 residues. V was clipped by 6 bases and J by 3 bases, with 12 bases between them. CDR3 DNA sequence: TGTGCCAGCAGCCCCGACTTTGTTGGGGCCAACGTCCTGACTTTC. Encoded protein: CASSPDFVGANVLTF.

The table lists this clonotype with a few counts. CDR3 DNA: TGCGCCAGCAGCTTGACGGGAGGGAACAATGAGCAGTTCTTC. It translates to CASSLTGGNNEQFF. The rearrangement links TRBV5-1 to TRBJ2-1, with 8 positions matching TRBD2. The germline V gene has CDR1 SGHRS and CDR2 YFSETQ. J gave up 5 bases and V 1 base, and 2 bases lay outside the gene matches. This CDR3 spans 14 amino acids.

The CDR3 reads CSARERAPPGNTIYF. In nucleotides, the CDR3 is TGCAGTGCTAGAGAACGGGCCCCTCCTGGAAACACCATATATTTT. The chain is built from TRBV20-1 and TRBJ1-3, with no clear D. Trimming stripped 0 bases from V and 2 bases from J, with 11 bases between. This CDR3 spans 15 amino acids. Looked up from germline, CDR1 is DFQATT and CDR2 is SNEGSKA (reference sequence).

The gene calls are TRBV6-1 and TRBJ2-5, with D uncertain. Germline V gives CDR1 MNHNS, CDR2 SASEGT. This CDR3 has 10 amino acids. Trimming cost V 6 bases and J 7 bases, with 6 bases left between them. CDR3 sequence: CASRDRTQYF. CDR3 DNA: TGTGCCAGCAGGGACCGGACCCAGTACTTC.

This clonotype was seen ten or more times. The chain uses TRBV18 and TRBJ1-3; the D is unclear. The V gene lost 2 bases and the J gene lost 0 bases, with 8 bases spanning the gap. This CDR3 has 15 residues. In germline, CDR1 is KGHSH, CDR2 LQKENI. This chain's CDR3 is CASSPSPNSGNTIYF. DNA of the CDR3: TGTGCCAGCTCACCATCGCCAAACTCTGGAAACACCATATATTTT.

In this sample, this clonotype turned up many times. The chain employs TRBV6-1 and TRBJ2-1; TRBD1 matches 9 bases. This CDR3 is 12 amino acids long. The trim removed 7 bases at V and 8 bases at J, leaving 3 bases unmatched. Germline CDR1 MNHNS, CDR2 SASEGT. As DNA, the CDR3 is TGTGCCAGCAAGGGACAGGGCGATGAGCAGTTCTTC. Its protein product is CASKGQGDEQFF.

In its sample, this clonotype was seen many times. V and J are TRBV19 and TRBJ2-6; the match to TRBD2 covers 7 bases. This CDR3 has 17 residues. The germline gives CDR1 LNHDA, CDR2 SQIVND (reference sequence). J gave up 0 bases and V 3 bases, and 5 bases lay outside the gene matches. CDR3 loop: CASSIPGRYSGANVLTF. The DNA of the CDR3 is TGTGCCAGTAGTATCCCCGGGAGGTACTCTGGGGCCAACGTCCTGACTTTC.

J is TRBJ1-1 and V is TRBV3-1; D is perhaps TRBD1 (5 bases). CDR1 and CDR2 (germline): LGHDT, YNNKEL (reference sequence). Trimming shortened V by 4 bases and J by 6 bases, and 12 bases separated the two germline ends. The CDR3 spans 13 residues. The CDR3 nucleotides read TGTGCCAGCAGCCCCCCAGGGTTCCCTGAAGCTTTCTTT. Encoded protein: CASSPPGFPEAFF.

This clonotype was recorded a few times. This chain uses TRBV5-1 with TRBJ1-2; the D is unclear. Trimming took 2 bases from V and 0 from J, leaving 2 bases between them. The length of the CDR3 is 12 residues. CDR1 is SGHRS and CDR2 is YFSETQ in the germline V gene. The CDR3 sequence is CASSFSNYGYTF. The CDR3 bases are TGCGCCAGCAGCTTCTCTAACTATGGCTACACCTTC.

This clonotype was picked up many times. J is TRBJ1-5 and V is TRBV7-2; D gene ambiguous. This CDR3 comprises 15 residues. V lost 2 bases and J lost 5, with 13 bases in between. Germline CDR1 is SGHTA and CDR2 is FQGNSA. CDR3 protein: CASSLTFQDHQPQHF. The CDR3 nucleotides read TGTGCCAGCAGCTTAACGTTCCAGGATCATCAGCCCCAGCATTTT.

Of note for this clonotype: The junction departs from the called germline gene at one end, perhaps through a read error. The V gene is TRBV7-3, the J gene TRBJ2-1; TRBD2 might be the D (5 bases). There are 12 residues in the CDR3. CDR1 and CDR2 (germline): SGHTA, FQGTGA. As DNA, the CDR3 is TGTGCCGGCAGCTTAATCGAGGGTGAGCAGTTCTTC. Its translation: CAGSLIEGEQFF.

This clonotype was seen at least ten times. The rearrangement joins TRBV5-1 to TRBJ2-7; maybe TRBD1 (6 bases). The germline V gene has CDR1 SGHRS and CDR2 YFSETQ. V lost 1 base and J lost 1, with 21 bases in between. The CDR3 length is 18 residues. The CDR3 DNA sequence: TGCGCCAGCAGCTTGATGCGTCCGACAGGTCTCTCTTCCTACGAGCAGTACTTC. Translated, it gives CASSLMRPTGLSSYEQYF.

With respect to this clonotype: A much larger clone differs by one base, so this may be a read error. The final CDR3 position lacks the conserved phenylalanine or tryptophan, pointing to a likely read error. The genes are TRBV7-9 and TRBJ2-1, with no clear D. This CDR3 spans 12 amino acids. Germline assignment: CDR1 SEHNR and CDR2 FQNEAQ (reference sequence). Trimming cost V 7 bases and J 9 bases, with 13 bases left between them. The CDR3 sequence is CASTPVSAEQFL. Written as DNA, the CDR3 is TGTGCCAGCACCCCGGTGAGTGCTGAGCAGTTCCTC.

The sample holds many counts of this clonotype. The V and J genes are TRBV7-9 and TRBJ1-1; D is undetermined. CDR3 size: 14 residues. Germline V gene lookup returns CDR1 SEHNR and CDR2 FQNEAQ (reference sequence). V was trimmed by 1 base and J by 5 bases, leaving 11 bases between them. The CDR3 nucleotides are TGTGCCAGCAGCTTAGTTACGGGTGTGACTGAAGCTTTCTTT. Translated: CASSLVTGVTEAFF.